The sequence of this T cell receptor (beta chain) was determined in a study of T-cell reconstitution after alpha-beta-depleted transplantation in children. Germline assignment: CDR1 SGHNT and CDR2 YYREEE (reference sequence). The CDR3 runs to 14 residues. Trimming took 2 bases from V and 1 from J, leaving 9 bases between them. As it was prepared, the TCRbeta library received unique molecular identifiers. TCRdb itself ran the PCR reads through MiXCR, one entry per CDR3 protein. Of about a million distinct CDR3 sequences listed, about 29% are singletons. Study conclusions and caveats: Newly produced T cells mostly provided counts and TCRbeta diversity after one year, as hyperexpanded clones declined. Certain patients had high TCRbeta diversity at day 60, and it came from recipient T cells and thymic progenitors that survived. By about two months after transplant, alpha-beta T cells reportedly arose from several hundred graft clones that had expanded.

This clonotype was recorded a few times. Its target is unknown. This TCR derives from a boy under two years old who had a stem cell transplant for SCID, so the T cells may come from the graft donor. Sequenced material: PBMCs, mostly from graft donor cells, taken 360 days after TCRalphabeta/CD19-depleted stem cell transplant. The V and J genes are TRBV5-4 and TRBJ2-5; D is possibly TRBD2 (6 bases). CDR3 sequence (DNA): TGTGCCAGCAGCTTTGGGGACTTCCAAGAGACCCAGTACTTC. Encoded protein: CASSFGDFQETQYF. Supplemented by reference TRBV5-4 and TRBJ2-5, the full variable domain reads ETGVTQSPTHLIKTRGQQVTLRCSSQSGHNTVSWYQQALGQGPQFIFQYYREEENGRGNFPPRFSGLQFPNYSSELNVNALELDDSALYLCASSFGDFQETQYFGPGTRLLVL.